What follows are 2 T cell receptor beta chains derived from one specimen sequenced in a study of identical twins. Each CDR3 protein is one row after TCRdb ran MiXCR on the 5' RACE reads. The sample has hundreds of thousands of distinct CDR3 sequences; approximately 21% are singletons. The same data also went into a second study, on T cells expressing NK-cell markers.

The sample comprised PBMCs. The receptors were gathered from a woman aged 18-29 years in good health.

The chain is built from TRBV9 and TRBJ2-7; D assignment may be TRBD1 or TRBD2 (7 bases each). Trimming shortened V by 7 bases and J by 6 bases, and 17 bases separated the two germline ends. Germline values: CDR1 SGDLS, CDR2 YYNGEE. The CDR3 runs to 13 residues. In DNA form, the CDR3 reads TGTGCCAGCGCGGGGGTAGGGGGCGGCGAGCAGTACTTC. The encoded protein is CASAGVGGGEQYF.

This clonotype was seen a few times. This rearrangement joins TRBV6-2 or TRBV6-3 to TRBJ2-7; maybe TRBD2 (6 bases). V dropped 7 bases and J dropped 7 bases, with 14 bases sitting between them. CDR1 is MNHEY, CDR2 SVGEGT, per germline. The CDR3 runs 12 residues. CDR3 sequence (DNA): TGTGCCAGCACCGGGACTTCCCGGGAGCAGTACTTC. This codes for CASTGTSREQYF.